This TCR beta chain comes out of a study of cytomegalovirus exposure and HLA in healthy donors. Study-wide background: Genotyping of more than 300 donors showed that roughly 83% belonged to the Caucasian-associated ancestry cluster. Study-wide results and caveats: When analyzed later, a missense DCLRE1C variant was found to be linked to TCR beta V- and J-gene trimming.

Donors likely had unrecorded immune exposures despite being nominally healthy when sampled. Concerning this clone: What it recognizes is unknown.

V was pared by 5 bases and J by 0 bases, with 8 bases between. The CDR3 covers 14 residues. Germline CDR1 and CDR2: SGHTA and FQGNSA. The PCR had 60 Vbeta and 13 Jbeta primers. TCRdb's table, derived via immunoSEQ multiplex PCR, lists solely in-frame clones and lacks some. Of roughly 150,000 clones detected, around 80% appear once; the ten largest clones hold around 7%. This receptor was taken from a woman aged 40 to 50 in good health and CMV-seropositive. This sequence joins TRBV7-2 and TRBJ1-3; D is undetermined. Sequencing was carried out using PBMCs. The CDR3 region has the DNA TGTGCCAGCAGCGCCGGGATCTCTGGAAACACCATATATTTT. Translation: CASSAGISGNTIYF.